The source of this T cell receptor beta chain is a study of shared clonotypes between healthy human individuals. Comment on this clone: The antigen is undetermined.

Overall study findings and caveats: The generation probabilities recorded for non-shared clonotypes fell below those of clonotypes shared by all four donors.

Germline V CDR1 and CDR2: SNHLY, FYNNEI. Trimming took 4 bases from V and 0 from J; bases not matched to a gene: 12. This CDR3 has 18 residues. Approximately 30,000 T cell genomes (approximately 190 ng DNA) went into each sorted-subset replicate. TCRdb's table, derived via immunoSEQ multiplex PCR, lists solely in-frame clones and lacks some. The table has around 650,000 clones, around 96% seen once; the top ten hold roughly 0.12%. Terminally differentiated effector memory CD45RA+ cells were left out of the naive CD8 fraction, which was CD45RO-negative and positively selected for CCR7. The sequencing sample was made of naive CD8+ T cells sorted from blood. This clonotype was obtained from a woman aged 25 to 39 in good health. This sequence joins TRBV2 and TRBJ2-1; the match to TRBD2 covers 7 bases. CDR3 region: CASSGGLSRESSYNEQFF. CDR3 in DNA: TGTGCCAGCAGTGGGGGACTAAGCCGGGAGAGCTCCTACAATGAGCAGTTCTTC.